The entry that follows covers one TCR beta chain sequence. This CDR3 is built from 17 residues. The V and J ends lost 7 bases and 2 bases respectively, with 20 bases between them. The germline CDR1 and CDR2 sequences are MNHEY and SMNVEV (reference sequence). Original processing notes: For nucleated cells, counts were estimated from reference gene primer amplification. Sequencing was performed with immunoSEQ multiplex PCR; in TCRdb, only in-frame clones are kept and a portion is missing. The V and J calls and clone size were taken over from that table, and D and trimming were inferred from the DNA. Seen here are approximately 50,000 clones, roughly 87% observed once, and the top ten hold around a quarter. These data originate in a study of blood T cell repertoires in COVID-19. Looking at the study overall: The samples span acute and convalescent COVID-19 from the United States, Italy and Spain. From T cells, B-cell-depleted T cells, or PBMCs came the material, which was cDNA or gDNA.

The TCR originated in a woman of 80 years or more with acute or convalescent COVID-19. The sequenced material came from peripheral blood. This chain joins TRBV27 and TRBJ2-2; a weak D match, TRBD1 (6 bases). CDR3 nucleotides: TGTGCCAGCACCGCGAATGGTCAAGGGGGTAACACCGGGGAGCTGTTTTTT. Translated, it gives CASTANGQGGNTGELFF.